These 14 T cell receptor beta chains originate from one sample sequenced in a study of early stage breast cancer tumors. The data were produced by immunoSEQ multiplex PCR, yet TCRdb's version contains in-frame clones alone and is incomplete. The top ten clones hold around a tenth of a sample with about 31,000 clones, more than 65% of them seen once. The material sequenced was breast tumor tissue. Every receptor here comes from a person aged 30-39 years with breast cancer.

J is TRBJ1-1 and V is TRBV5-1; D unclear. The V end lost 4 bases, the J end lost 8 bases, and 18 bases lay between the germline ends. The length of the CDR3 is 14 residues. CDR1 SGHRS and CDR2 YFSETQ come from the germline V gene. The chain's CDR3 is CASSPLREGGEAFF. The CDR3 DNA reads TGCGCCAGCAGCCCCCTTCGGGAGGGAGGGGAAGCTTTCTTT.

This chain links TRBV6-1 with TRBJ1-3, with no clear D. The CDR3 consists of 14 residues. Per the germline V gene, CDR1 is MNHNS and CDR2 is SASEGT. Trimming took 4 bases from V and 2 from J, leaving 9 bases between them. CDR3 protein: CASSAGPTGNTIYF. In DNA form, the CDR3 reads TGTGCCAGCAGTGCCGGGCCCACTGGAAACACCATATATTTT.

Only one count was recorded for this clone. The chain has TRBV7-2 and TRBJ2-1; D is unclear. The germline CDR1 and CDR2 sequences are SGHTA and FQGNSA. The CDR3 spans 13 residues. Trimming stripped 6 bases from V and 0 bases from J, with 6 bases between. Here the CDR3 reads CASRPDSYNEQFF. The CDR3 DNA sequence: TGTGCCAGCAGGCCAGACTCCTACAATGAGCAGTTCTTC. The entire variable domain, with the rest obtained from reference TRBV7-2 and TRBJ2-1, is as follows: GAGVSQSPSNKVTEKGKDVELRCDPISGHTALYWYRQSLGQGLEFLIYFQGNSAPDKSGLPSDRFSAERTGGSVSTLTIQRTQQEDSAVYLCASRPDSYNEQFFGPGTRLTVL.

This sequence joins TRBV2 and TRBJ1-1; tentatively, D is TRBD1 (6 bases). Per the germline V gene, CDR1 is SNHLY and CDR2 is FYNNEI. V gave up 6 bases and J gave up 0 bases, with 14 bases separating them. There are 15 residues in the CDR3. The CDR3 reads CASRYYREVNTEAFF. In DNA, the CDR3 is TGTGCCAGCAGGTACTACAGGGAGGTGAACACTGAAGCTTTCTTT.

The rearrangement uses TRBV7-2 and TRBJ1-1; D might be TRBD1 (5 bases). Trimming stripped 5 bases from V and 4 bases from J, with 14 bases between. Germline loops: CDR1 SGHTA, CDR2 FQGNSA. The CDR3 runs 14 residues. The CDR3 bases are TGTGCCAGCAGCCGGGGACCAACAGGCACTGAAGCTTTCTTT. Protein product: CASSRGPTGTEAFF.

This chain links TRBV19 with TRBJ1-1; TRBD1 is a possible D gene (6 bases). Germline lookup yields CDR1 LNHDA and CDR2 SQIVND (reference sequence). The CDR3 sequence is 14 residues long. V lost 6 bases, J lost 4 bases, and 15 bases lay in between. The CDR3 DNA follows: TGTGCCAGTAGCAGGATAACAGGGCGCACTGAAGCTTTCTTT. It codes for CASSRITGRTEAFF.

CDR3 coding DNA: TGTGCCAGCAGCTTGCAAGGGAGGGGGGGTCTCTACGAGCAGTACTTC. This gives the protein CASSLQGRGGLYEQYF. The chain couples TRBV11-2 to TRBJ2-7; D might be TRBD2 (7 bases). This CDR3 spans 16 amino acids. The V gene lost 3 bases and the J gene lost 3 bases, with 18 bases spanning the gap. Per the germline V gene, CDR1 is SGHAT and CDR2 is FQNNGV.

The CDR3 DNA reads TGTGCCTGGGGGGGGACTAGCGGGGGCTACGAGCAGTACTTC. Translated, it gives CAWGGTSGGYEQYF. The chain recombines TRBV30 with TRBJ2-7, with 14 bases matching TRBD2. V dropped 5 bases and J dropped 3; count of bases not matched to a gene: 3. The CDR3 totals 14 residues. Germline CDR1 is GTSNPN and CDR2 is SVGIG (reference sequence).

This chain uses TRBV30 with TRBJ2-7; D tentatively fits TRBD1 or TRBD2 (5 bases each). The CDR3 is 13 residues long. V lost 2 bases and J lost 3, with 11 bases in between. Germline lookup yields CDR1 GTSNPN and CDR2 SVGIG (reference sequence). The CDR3 nucleotides are TGTGCCTGGAGTCCGGGGCCTATCTACGAGCAGTACTTC. Translated: CAWSPGPIYEQYF.

V and J are TRBV7-2 and TRBJ2-1; 7 bases line up with TRBD2. From germline, CDR1 is SGHTA and CDR2 FQGNSA. This CDR3 spans 13 amino acids. V gave up 0 bases and J gave up 7 bases; unmatched junction bases: 0. The CDR3 loop is CASSLAGGNEQFF. The CDR3 DNA sequence: TGTGCCAGCAGCTTAGCGGGAGGGAATGAGCAGTTCTTC.

V usage is TRBV4-3 and J usage is TRBJ2-2; 8 nucleotides line up with TRBD1. With 0 bases clipped from V and 5 bases from J, the junction kept 8 bases outside the gene matches. The CDR3 is made up of 17 amino acids. Germline CDR1 is LGHNA and CDR2 is YSLEER. The CDR3 DNA sequence: TGCGCCAGCAGCCAAGACCCCCCAGGGGGCCGGACCGGGGAGCTGTTTTTT. Protein sequence: CASSQDPPGGRTGELFF.

V usage is TRBV5-4 and J usage is TRBJ1-5; perhaps TRBD1 as D (5 bases). CDR1 and CDR2 from the germline V gene are SGHNT and YYREEE (reference sequence). The CDR3 runs to 13 residues. V gave up 2 bases and J gave up 5 bases, with 8 bases separating them. Here the CDR3 reads CASSFGGDQPQHF. CDR3 nucleotides: TGTGCCAGCAGCTTCGGGGGGGATCAGCCCCAGCATTTT.

The V call is TRBV11-2, the J call TRBJ2-7; D gene unclear. The CDR3 contains 14 residues. Germline loops: CDR1 SGHAT, CDR2 FQNNGV. Trimming left V 5 bases short and J 2 bases short, with 13 bases between. Here the CDR3 reads CASSPPVKAYEQYF. The CDR3 bases are TGTGCCAGCAGCCCACCTGTAAAGGCCTACGAGCAGTACTTC.

DNA for the CDR3: TGTGCCAGCAGCTCCGTGACCGTTAACTATGGCTACACCTTC. Its protein is CASSSVTVNYGYTF. The chain uses TRBV5-6 and TRBJ1-2; D is unclear. Between the trimmed V and J ends, which lost 3 bases and 1 base, there was a span of 10 bases. CDR3 size: 14 residues. Germline assignment: CDR1 SGHDT and CDR2 YYEEEE.